This T cell receptor beta chain comes out of a study of early T cells in non-severe SARS-CoV-2 infection. Study summary: Sequencing used unsorted whole-blood bulk RNA, so chains lack pairing. Findings and caveats of the study: VDJdb matching favored anti-spike CD8 responses, missing private and CD4 specificities.

Attachment of unique molecular identifiers to individual cDNA molecules was performed. One entry per CDR3 protein, called by TCRdb with MiXCR from the 5' RACE reads. The table has almost 30,000 distinct CDR3 sequences, approximately 4.7% seen once; the top ten hold more than 10%. CDR3 length: 18 residues. Trimming left V 2 bases short and J 6 bases short, with 23 bases between. Germline V gene sequence: CDR1 MNHNY, CDR2 SVGAGI (reference sequence). This clonotype was picked up many times. What it recognizes is unknown. Material for sequencing was whole blood. The gene calls are TRBV6-6 and TRBJ2-1; TRBD2 might be the D (6 bases). The source of this sequence is an adult who was a healthcare worker with PCR-confirmed SARS-CoV-2 infection or an uninfected control (not recorded which). The DNA of the CDR3 is TGTGCCAGCAGTTACGGGCCTTCGGGGGTAGTTAGTCGCAATGAGCAGTTCTTC. Encoded protein: CASSYGPSGVVSRNEQFF.